Reported below is one TCR beta chain. The antigen is undetermined. This sample is drawn from a study of human T cells and chemical hapten exposure. Study-level information: Mainly, slight library volume differences in the pool made TCR yields vary.

In the original workflow: There were a median of approximately 88,000 TCRs per sample, with a range from about 20,000 to 700,000. TCRdb passed the RACE reads through MiXCR, listing each CDR3 protein once. The V and J calls follow TCRdb's processing rather than the paper's. The sample has just under 350,000 distinct CDR3 sequences, about 7% seen once; the top ten hold 8% to 9%. Whole-study results and caveats: Those TCRs sitting above 1 in 1000 frequency stayed the same with DPC sensitization. Expanded TCRs clustered into significantly more large CDR3 similarity groups than controls, the analysis revealed.

Germline lookup yields CDR1 DFQATT and CDR2 SNEGSKA (reference sequence). The CDR3 is 13 residues long. The V end lost 8 bases, the J end lost 1 base, and 14 bases lay between the germline ends. The sample's time point: patch test 1, 2 weeks after DPC sensitization. As for treatment: therapeutic diphenylcyclopropenone sensitization with weekly scalp DPC. The TCR sequence derives from a woman between 18 and 29 years old with alopecia areata. Some clones in this sample may be carry-over from other donors' samples. Material: whole blood, obtained in connection with sensitization to the hapten diphenylcyclopropenone (DPC). The V and J genes are TRBV20-1 and TRBJ1-1; no clear D gene. CDR3 nucleotides: TGCAGTACCTCGGAACAGCAGAACACTGAAGCTTTCTTT. Translated, it gives CSTSEQQNTEAFF.